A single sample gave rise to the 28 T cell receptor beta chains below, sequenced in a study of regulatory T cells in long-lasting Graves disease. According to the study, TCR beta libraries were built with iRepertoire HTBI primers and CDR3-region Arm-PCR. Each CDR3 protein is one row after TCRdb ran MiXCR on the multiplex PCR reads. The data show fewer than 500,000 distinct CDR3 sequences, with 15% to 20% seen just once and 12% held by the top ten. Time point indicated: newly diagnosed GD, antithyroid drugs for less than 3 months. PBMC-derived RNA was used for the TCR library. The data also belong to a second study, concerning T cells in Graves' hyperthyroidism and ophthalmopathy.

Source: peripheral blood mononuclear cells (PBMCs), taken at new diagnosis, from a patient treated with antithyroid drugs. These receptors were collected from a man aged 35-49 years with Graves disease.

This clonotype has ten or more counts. The CDR3 reads CATSRQGGTGELFF. CDR3 DNA: TGTGCCACCAGCAGACAGGGCGGCACCGGGGAGCTGTTTTTT. The gene calls are TRBV24-1 and TRBJ2-2, with 7 nucleotides matching TRBD1. V lost 7 bases to trimming and J lost 4 bases; unmatched junction nucleotides: 5. The length of the CDR3 is 14 residues. Germline V gene sequence: CDR1 KGHDR, CDR2 SFDVKD.

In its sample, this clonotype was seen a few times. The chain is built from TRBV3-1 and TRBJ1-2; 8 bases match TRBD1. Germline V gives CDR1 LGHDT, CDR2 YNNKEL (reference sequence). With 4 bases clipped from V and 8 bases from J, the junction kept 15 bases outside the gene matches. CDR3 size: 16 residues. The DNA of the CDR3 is TGTGCCAGCAGCCCACAAAATACAGGGGGTCGAAGAGGCTACACCTTC. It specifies CASSPQNTGGRRGYTF.

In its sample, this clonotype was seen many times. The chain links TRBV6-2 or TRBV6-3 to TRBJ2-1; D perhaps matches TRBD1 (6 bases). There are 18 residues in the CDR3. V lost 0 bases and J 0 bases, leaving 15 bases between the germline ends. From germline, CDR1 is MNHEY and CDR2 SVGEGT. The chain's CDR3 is CASSYSKGTGSSYNEQFF. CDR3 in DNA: TGTGCCAGCAGTTACTCGAAGGGTACAGGGAGCTCCTACAATGAGCAGTTCTTC.

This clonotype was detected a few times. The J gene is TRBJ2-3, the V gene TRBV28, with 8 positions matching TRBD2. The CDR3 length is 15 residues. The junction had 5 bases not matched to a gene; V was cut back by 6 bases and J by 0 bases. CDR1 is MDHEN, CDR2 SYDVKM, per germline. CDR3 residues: CASRKLAVSTDTQYF. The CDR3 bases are TGTGCCAGCAGGAAACTAGCGGTGAGCACAGATACGCAGTATTTT. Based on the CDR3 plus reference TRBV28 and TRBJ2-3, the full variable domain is DVKVTQSSRYLVKRTGEKVFLECVQDMDHENMFWYRQDPGLGLRLIYFSYDVKMKEKGDIPEGYSVSREKKERFSLILESASTNQTSMYLCASRKLAVSTDTQYFGPGTRLTVL.

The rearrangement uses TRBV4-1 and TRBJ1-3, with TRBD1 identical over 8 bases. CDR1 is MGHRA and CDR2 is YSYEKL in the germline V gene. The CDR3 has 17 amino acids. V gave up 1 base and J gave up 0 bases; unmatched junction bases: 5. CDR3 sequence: CASSQGTGLGSGNTIYF. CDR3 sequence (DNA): TGCGCCAGCAGCCAAGGGACAGGGCTTGGCTCTGGAAACACCATATATTTT.

The CDR3 nucleotides are TGTGCCAGCAGTCCCTCCTGGGGAAATCAGCCCCAGCATTTT. It is translated as CASSPSWGNQPQHF. This chain joins TRBV28 and TRBJ1-5; D remains ambiguous. V lost 5 bases and J lost 4, with 12 bases in between. CDR1 and CDR2 from the germline V gene are MDHEN and SYDVKM. The CDR3 is 14 residues long. The full variable domain, completed using reference TRBV28 and TRBJ1-5, is DVKVTQSSRYLVKRTGEKVFLECVQDMDHENMFWYRQDPGLGLRLIYFSYDVKMKEKGDIPEGYSVSREKKERFSLILESASTNQTSMYLCASSPSWGNQPQHFGDGTRLSIL.

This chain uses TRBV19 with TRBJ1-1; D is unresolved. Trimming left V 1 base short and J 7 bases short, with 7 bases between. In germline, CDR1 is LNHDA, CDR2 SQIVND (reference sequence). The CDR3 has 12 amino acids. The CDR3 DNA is TGTGCCAGTAGTATAGGTGGATTTGAAGCTTTCTTT. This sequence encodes CASSIGGFEAFF.

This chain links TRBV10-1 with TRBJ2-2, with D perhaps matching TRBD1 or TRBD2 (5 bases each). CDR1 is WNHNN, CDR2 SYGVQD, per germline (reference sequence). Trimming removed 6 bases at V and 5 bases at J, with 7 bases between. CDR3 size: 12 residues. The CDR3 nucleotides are TGCGCCAGCAGGGGGACGACCGGGGAGCTGTTTTTT. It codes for CASRGTTGELFF.

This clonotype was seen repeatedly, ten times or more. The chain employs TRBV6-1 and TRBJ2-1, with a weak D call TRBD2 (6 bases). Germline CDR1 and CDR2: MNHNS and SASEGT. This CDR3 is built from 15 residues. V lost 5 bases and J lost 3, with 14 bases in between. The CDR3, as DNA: TGTGCCAGCAGTCCCCGTCGCGGGAACTACAATGAGCAGTTCTTC. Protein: CASSPRRGNYNEQFF.

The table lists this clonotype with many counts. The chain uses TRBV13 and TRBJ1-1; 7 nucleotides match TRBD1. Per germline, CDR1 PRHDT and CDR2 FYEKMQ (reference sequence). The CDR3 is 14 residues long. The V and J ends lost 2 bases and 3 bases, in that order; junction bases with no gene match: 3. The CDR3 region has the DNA TGTGCCAGCAGCTTACGACAGGGTGACACTGAAGCTTTCTTT. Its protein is CASSLRQGDTEAFF.

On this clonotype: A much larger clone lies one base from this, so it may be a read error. In nucleotides, the CDR3 is TGTGCCAGCACCGGGCGGGACAGGGAGGTCTGCGAGCAGTACTTC. This translates into CASTGRDREVCEQYF. This rearrangement joins TRBV2 to TRBJ2-7; 9 nucleotides align to TRBD1. The trim removed 7 bases at V and 6 bases at J, leaving 13 bases unmatched. CDR1 and CDR2 (germline): SNHLY, FYNNEI. CDR3 length equals 15 residues.

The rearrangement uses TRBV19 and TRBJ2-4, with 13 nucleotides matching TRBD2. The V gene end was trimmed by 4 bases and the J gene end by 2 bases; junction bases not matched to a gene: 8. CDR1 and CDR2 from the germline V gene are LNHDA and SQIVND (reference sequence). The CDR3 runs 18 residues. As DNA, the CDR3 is TGTGCCAGTAGTAGACCGGGACTAGCGGGAAGATCCAAAAACATTCAGTACTTC. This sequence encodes CASSRPGLAGRSKNIQYF.

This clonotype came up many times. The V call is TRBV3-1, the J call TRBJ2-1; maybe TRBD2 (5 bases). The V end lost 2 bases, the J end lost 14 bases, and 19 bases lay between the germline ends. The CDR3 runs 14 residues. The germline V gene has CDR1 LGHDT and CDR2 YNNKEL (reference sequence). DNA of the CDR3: TGTGCCAGCAGCCAAACCGGGAACCGCATCGGGGAGTTCTTC. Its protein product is CASSQTGNRIGEFF.

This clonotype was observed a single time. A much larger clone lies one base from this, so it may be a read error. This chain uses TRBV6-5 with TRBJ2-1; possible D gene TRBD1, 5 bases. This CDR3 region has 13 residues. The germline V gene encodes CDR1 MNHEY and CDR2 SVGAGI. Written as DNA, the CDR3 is TGTGCCAGCAGTTTGCCAGGGCTCAATGGGCAGTTCTTC. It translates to CASSLPGLNGQFF.

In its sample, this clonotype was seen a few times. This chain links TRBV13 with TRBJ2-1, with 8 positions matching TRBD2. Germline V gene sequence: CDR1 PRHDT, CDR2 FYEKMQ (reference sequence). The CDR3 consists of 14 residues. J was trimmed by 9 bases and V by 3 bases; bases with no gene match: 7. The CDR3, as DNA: TGTGCCAGCAGCTTCAGCGGGAGAGTTAGTGAGCAGTTCTTC. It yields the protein CASSFSGRVSEQFF.

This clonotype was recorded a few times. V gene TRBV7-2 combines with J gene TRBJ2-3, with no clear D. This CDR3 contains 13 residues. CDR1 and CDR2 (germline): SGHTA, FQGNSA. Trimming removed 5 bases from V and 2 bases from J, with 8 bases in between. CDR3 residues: CASSGQLTDTQYF. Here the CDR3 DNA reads TGTGCCAGCAGCGGTCAGCTCACAGATACGCAGTATTTT.

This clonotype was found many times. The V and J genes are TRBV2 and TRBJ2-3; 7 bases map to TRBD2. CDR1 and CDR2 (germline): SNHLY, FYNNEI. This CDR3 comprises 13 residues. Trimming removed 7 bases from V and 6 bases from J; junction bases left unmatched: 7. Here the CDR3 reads CASIRAGPDTQYF. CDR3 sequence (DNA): TGTGCCAGCATCAGAGCGGGGCCCGATACGCAGTATTTT.

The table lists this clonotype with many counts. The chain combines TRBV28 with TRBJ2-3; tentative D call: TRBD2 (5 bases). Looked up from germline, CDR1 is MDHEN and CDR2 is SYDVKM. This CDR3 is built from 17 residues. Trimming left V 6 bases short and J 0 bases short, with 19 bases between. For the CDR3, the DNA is TGTGCCAGCAGCCCGATAGGAGGCACCTCTAGCACAGATACGCAGTATTTT. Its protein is CASSPIGGTSSTDTQYF.

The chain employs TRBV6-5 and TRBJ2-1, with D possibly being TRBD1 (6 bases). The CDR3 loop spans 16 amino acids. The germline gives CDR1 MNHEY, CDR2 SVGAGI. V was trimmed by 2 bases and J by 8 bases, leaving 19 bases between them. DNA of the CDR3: TGTGCCAGCAGTTACGCGAGACCAGGGGAAGGTTATGAGCAGTTCTTC. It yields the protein CASSYARPGEGYEQFF.

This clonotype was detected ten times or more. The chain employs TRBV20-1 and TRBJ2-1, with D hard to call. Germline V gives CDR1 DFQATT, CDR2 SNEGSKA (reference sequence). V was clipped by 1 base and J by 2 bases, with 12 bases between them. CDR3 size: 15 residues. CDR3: CSARVGRKAYNEQFF. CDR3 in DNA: TGCAGTGCTAGAGTCGGGCGAAAGGCCTACAATGAGCAGTTCTTC.

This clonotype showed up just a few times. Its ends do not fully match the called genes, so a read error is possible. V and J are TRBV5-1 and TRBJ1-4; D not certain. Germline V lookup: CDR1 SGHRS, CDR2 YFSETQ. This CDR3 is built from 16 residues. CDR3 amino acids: CASSLGMGALNEKLFF. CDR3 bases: TGTGCCAGCAGCTTGGGTATGGGAGCCCTCAATGAAAAACTGTTTTTT.

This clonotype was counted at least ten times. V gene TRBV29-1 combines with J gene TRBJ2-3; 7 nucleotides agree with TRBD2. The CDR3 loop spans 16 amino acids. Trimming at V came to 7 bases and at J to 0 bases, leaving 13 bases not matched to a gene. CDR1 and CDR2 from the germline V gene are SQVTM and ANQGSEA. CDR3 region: CSGKAGTTASTDTQYF. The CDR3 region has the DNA TGCAGCGGCAAAGCTGGGACTACTGCTAGCACAGATACGCAGTATTTT.

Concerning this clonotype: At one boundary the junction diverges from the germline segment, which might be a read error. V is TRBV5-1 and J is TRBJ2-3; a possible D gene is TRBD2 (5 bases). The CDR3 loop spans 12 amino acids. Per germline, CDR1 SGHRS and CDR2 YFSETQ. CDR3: CASGKGMDTQYF. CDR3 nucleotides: TGTGCCAGCGGAAAAGGGATGGATACGCAGTATTTT.

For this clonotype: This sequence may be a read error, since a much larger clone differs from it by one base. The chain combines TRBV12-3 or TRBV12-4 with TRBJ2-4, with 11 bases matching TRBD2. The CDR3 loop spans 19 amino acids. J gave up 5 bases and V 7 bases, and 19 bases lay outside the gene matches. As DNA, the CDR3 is TGTGCCAGCAACCTTTACCGCACTAGCGGGAGATCTCTAGAAAACATTCAGTACTTC. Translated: CASNLYRTSGRSLENIQYF.

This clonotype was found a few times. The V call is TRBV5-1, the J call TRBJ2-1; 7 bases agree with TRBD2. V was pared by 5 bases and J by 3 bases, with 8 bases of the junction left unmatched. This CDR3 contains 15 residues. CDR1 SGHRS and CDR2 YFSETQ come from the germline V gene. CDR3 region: CASRRSGTDYNEQFF. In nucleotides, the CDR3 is TGCGCCAGCAGGCGCAGCGGGACTGACTACAATGAGCAGTTCTTC.

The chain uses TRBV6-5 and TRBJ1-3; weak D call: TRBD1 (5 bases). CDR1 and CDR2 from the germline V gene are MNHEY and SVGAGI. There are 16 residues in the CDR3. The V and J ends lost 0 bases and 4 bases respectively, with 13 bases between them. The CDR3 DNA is TGTGCCAGCAGTTACTCCGGGGGGGAGTCCGGAAACACCATATATTTT. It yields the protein CASSYSGGESGNTIYF.

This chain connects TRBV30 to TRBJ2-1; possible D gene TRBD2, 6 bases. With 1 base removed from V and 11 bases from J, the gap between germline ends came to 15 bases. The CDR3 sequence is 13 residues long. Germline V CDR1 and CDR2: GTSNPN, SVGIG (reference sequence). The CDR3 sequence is CAWSESGDSKQFF. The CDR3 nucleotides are TGTGCCTGGAGTGAAAGTGGGGACTCCAAGCAGTTCTTC.

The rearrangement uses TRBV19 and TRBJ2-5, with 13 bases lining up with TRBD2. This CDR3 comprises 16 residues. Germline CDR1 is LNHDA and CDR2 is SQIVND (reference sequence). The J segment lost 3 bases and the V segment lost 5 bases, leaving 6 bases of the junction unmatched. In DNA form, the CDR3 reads TGTGCCAGTAGTGGAAGGACTAGCGGGAGAAAAGAGACCCAGTACTTC. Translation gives CASSGRTSGRKETQYF.